The present entry profiles one T cell receptor beta chain with its context. As yet, its antigen is unknown. These data belong to a study of Graves' ophthalmopathy and Graves' hyperthyroidism. Study outcomes and limitations: Distinction of ophthalmopathy from stable hyperthyroidism by a 13-signature model reached roughly 88% sensitivity and 81.08% specificity.

The germline CDR1 and CDR2 sequences are SGHNT and YYREEE (reference sequence). The CDR3 covers 14 residues. Trimming shortened V by 0 bases and J by 5 bases, and 12 bases separated the two germline ends. Orbital computed tomography and thyroid ultrasound, along with TRAb, serum thyroxine and clinical symptoms, underpinned diagnosis. Amplification of TCR beta CDR3 regions used RNA transcripts. First-round RT-PCR employed HTBI primers, with a second-round multiplex PCR after it. TCRdb passed the multiplex PCR reads through MiXCR, listing each CDR3 protein once. The repertoire has 900,000 to 1,200,000 distinct CDR3 sequences, 35% to 45% of them found once; the top ten carry 11%.

V is TRBV5-4 and J is TRBJ2-7; D gene unclear. Sample: peripheral blood or thyroid tissue (not recorded which). This clonotype was obtained from an adult man with Graves' hyperthyroidism. CDR3 nucleotides: TGTGCCAGCAGCTTGGCCGGCGCTTGGAACGAGCAGTACTTC. It yields the protein CASSLAGAWNEQYF. Supplemented by reference TRBV5-4 and TRBJ2-7, the full variable domain reads ETGVTQSPTHLIKTRGQQVTLRCSSQSGHNTVSWYQQALGQGPQFIFQYYREEENGRGNFPPRFSGLQFPNYSSELNVNALELDDSALYLCASSLAGAWNEQYFGPGTRLTVT.